There are a few counts of the clone carrying this T cell receptor (beta chain). Its specificity is unknown. V was shortened by 5 bases and J by 12 bases, with 17 bases between the two germline ends. The CDR3 loop spans 13 amino acids. Germline V CDR1 and CDR2: MNHEY, SVGEGT. The authors enrolled newly diagnosed hyperthyroidism patients aged 18 to 65 with under 2 months' duration. It was on clinical symptoms, serum thyroxine, TRAb, thyroid ultrasound and orbital computed tomography that diagnosis relied. The authors amplified TCR beta CDR3 regions, and they did so from RNA transcripts for repertoire sequencing. First-round RT-PCR employed HTBI primers, with a second-round multiplex PCR after it. Each CDR3 protein is one row after TCRdb ran MiXCR on the multiplex PCR reads. This sample has fewer than 650,000 distinct CDR3 sequences, with about 20% found just once. This entry is derived from a study of Graves' ophthalmopathy and Graves' hyperthyroidism. Turning to the study itself: Specimen type is peripheral blood, obtained at initial diagnosis before any treatment. General study results and limits: Blood also held most thyroid clonotypes expanded above 0.001 frequency.

The sequencing sample was made of peripheral blood. This chain joins TRBV6-2 or TRBV6-3 and TRBJ2-1; D not resolved. This TCR derives from a woman aged 18-29 years with stable Graves' hyperthyroidism. Some clones in this sample may be carry-over from other donors' samples. The CDR3 DNA reads as TGTGCCAGCAGTGAGTCTAATCGGTCAGGGCAGTTCTTC. Translation gives CASSESNRSGQFF.